Listed below are T cell receptor beta chains from one sample, sequenced in a study of T cells of healthy individuals. From the 5' RACE reads, TCRdb called clonotypes with MiXCR, one entry per CDR3 protein. The sample lists some 82,000 distinct CDR3 sequences, around 5.1% seen once, with 7% to 9% in the top ten. These receptors were collected from a female donor in good health. CDR3s include the opening cysteine and the closing phenylalanine or tryptophan. D genes are given only for firm matches. Clone size is not always given. Where it is, it says once, few, many or a class for expanded clones.

d_call: -
j_call: TRBJ1-2
clone_size: few
v_call: TRBV15
cdr3_aa: CATSPRDGYGYTF
cdr3_nt: TGTGCCACCAGCCCCCGGGACGGCTATGGCTACACCTTC

d_call: -
j_call: TRBJ2-5
clone_size: many
v_call: TRBV12-3/TRBV12-4
cdr3_aa: CASSLRGAQETQYF
cdr3_nt: TGTGCCAGCAGTTTACGGGGGGCTCAAGAGACCCAGTACTTC

d_call: TRBD1
j_call: TRBJ2-7
clone_size: many
v_call: TRBV20-1
cdr3_aa: CSASAGTGTYEQYF
cdr3_nt: TGCAGTGCCAGCGCCGGGACAGGAACCTACGAGCAGTACTTC

d_call: TRBD1
j_call: TRBJ2-1
clone_size: many
v_call: TRBV11-2
cdr3_aa: CASSRDRGAYNEQFF
cdr3_nt: TGTGCCAGCAGCCGCGACAGGGGCGCCTACAATGAGCAGTTCTTC

d_call: -
j_call: TRBJ2-4
clone_size: many
v_call: TRBV4-3
cdr3_aa: CASSQVVASLAKNIQYF
cdr3_nt: TGCGCCAGCAGCCAAGTAGTAGCGAGCTTAGCCAAAAACATTCAGTACTTC

d_call: -
j_call: TRBJ1-1
clone_size: many
v_call: TRBV6-2/TRBV6-3
cdr3_aa: CASSHTQWNTEAFF
cdr3_nt: TGTGCCAGCAGCCACACGCAGTGGAACACTGAAGCTTTCTTT

d_call: -
j_call: TRBJ2-4
clone_size: few
v_call: TRBV2
cdr3_aa: CASSETVLKNIQYF
cdr3_nt: TGTGCCAGCAGTGAAACCGTCCTGAAAAACATTCAGTACTTC

d_call: TRBD1
j_call: TRBJ1-3
clone_size: -
v_call: TRBV4-1
cdr3_aa: CASSPGQGKGTIYF
cdr3_nt: TGCGCCAGCAGCCCGGGACAGGGCAAAGGCACCATATATTTT

d_call: -
j_call: TRBJ2-6
clone_size: -
v_call: TRBV5-4
cdr3_aa: CASMLLRANSGANVLTF
cdr3_nt: TGTGCCAGCATGTTATTGCGGGCAAACTCTGGGGCCAACGTCCTGACTTTC

d_call: -
j_call: TRBJ2-1
clone_size: few
v_call: TRBV7-9
cdr3_aa: CASSLGLASEQFF
cdr3_nt: TGTGCCAGCAGCTTAGGCCTAGCCAGTGAGCAGTTCTTC

d_call: -
j_call: TRBJ1-1
clone_size: few
v_call: TRBV5-4
cdr3_aa: CASSLSMNTEAFF
cdr3_nt: TGTGCCAGCAGCTTGAGTATGAACACTGAAGCTTTCTTT

d_call: -
j_call: TRBJ2-5
clone_size: many
v_call: TRBV20-1
cdr3_aa: CSARVLGETQYF
cdr3_nt: TGCAGTGCTAGGGTATTAGGGGAGACCCAGTACTTC

d_call: -
j_call: TRBJ1-1
clone_size: -
v_call: TRBV7-9
cdr3_aa: CASSSWGLGDTEAFF
cdr3_nt: TGTGCCAGCAGCTCCTGGGGGCTAGGGGACACTGAAGCTTTCTTT

d_call: -
j_call: TRBJ2-6
clone_size: many
v_call: TRBV27
cdr3_aa: CASSPGTGANVLTF
cdr3_nt: TGTGCCAGCAGCCCAGGTACTGGGGCCAACGTCCTGACTTTC

d_call: -
j_call: TRBJ2-7
clone_size: -
v_call: TRBV30
cdr3_aa: CAWSGLTAYEQYF
cdr3_nt: TGTGCCTGGAGTGGACTAACTGCCTACGAGCAGTACTTC

d_call: -
j_call: TRBJ1-3
clone_size: few
v_call: TRBV4-3
cdr3_aa: CASSHRPWTIRNTIYF
cdr3_nt: TGCGCCAGCAGCCATCGGCCTTGGACTATCAGAAACACCATATATTTT

d_call: -
j_call: TRBJ1-1
clone_size: many
v_call: TRBV12-3/TRBV12-4
cdr3_aa: CASSPGHLNTEAFF
cdr3_nt: TGTGCCAGCAGTCCCGGACACCTGAACACTGAAGCTTTCTTT

d_call: -
j_call: TRBJ1-5
clone_size: few
v_call: TRBV27
cdr3_aa: CASSPLTPGVEQPQHF
cdr3_nt: TGTGCCAGCAGTCCCTTAACACCAGGGGTAGAACAGCCCCAGCATTTT

d_call: -
j_call: TRBJ1-2
clone_size: many
v_call: TRBV7-8
cdr3_aa: CASSQNYGYTF
cdr3_nt: TGTGCCAGCAGCCAAAATTATGGCTACACCTTC

d_call: -
j_call: TRBJ1-2
clone_size: -
v_call: TRBV6-6
cdr3_aa: CASSSPRQANYGYTF
cdr3_nt: TGTGCCAGCAGTTCCCCCAGGCAGGCAAACTATGGCTACACCTTC

d_call: TRBD2
j_call: TRBJ2-1
clone_size: -
v_call: TRBV2
cdr3_aa: CASTKRTSSYNEQFF
cdr3_nt: TGTGCCAGCACCAAGAGGACTAGCAGTTACAATGAGCAGTTCTTC

d_call: -
j_call: TRBJ2-1
clone_size: many
v_call: TRBV28
cdr3_aa: CASSLNPGKGDEQFF
cdr3_nt: TGTGCCAGCAGTTTAAATCCAGGGAAGGGTGATGAGCAGTTCTTC

d_call: -
j_call: TRBJ1-1
clone_size: many
v_call: TRBV12-3/TRBV12-4
cdr3_aa: CASSLGGFNKGFTEAFF
cdr3_nt: TGTGCCAGCAGTTTAGGCGGATTCAATAAAGGATTCACTGAAGCTTTCTTT

d_call: TRBD1
j_call: TRBJ2-5
clone_size: many
v_call: TRBV7-9
cdr3_aa: CASSRDSTVGETQYF
cdr3_nt: TGTGCCAGCAGCCGGGACAGTACAGTAGGGGAGACCCAGTACTTC

d_call: -
j_call: TRBJ2-1
clone_size: few
v_call: TRBV19
cdr3_aa: CASSISDTKYNEQFF
cdr3_nt: TGTGCCAGTAGTATCTCTGACACGAAATACAATGAGCAGTTCTTC

d_call: -
j_call: TRBJ1-5
clone_size: -
v_call: TRBV6-5
cdr3_aa: CASSEGGRSNQPQHF
cdr3_nt: TGTGCCAGTTCGGAGGGGGGCCGAAGCAATCAGCCCCAGCATTTT

d_call: -
j_call: TRBJ2-7
clone_size: many
v_call: TRBV10-3
cdr3_aa: CAISAPLRHEQYF
cdr3_nt: TGTGCCATCAGTGCACCCCTCCGCCACGAGCAGTACTTC

d_call: -
j_call: TRBJ1-1
clone_size: -
v_call: TRBV30
cdr3_aa: CAWRQGGNTEAFF
cdr3_nt: TGTGCCTGGAGGCAAGGAGGGAACACTGAAGCTTTCTTT

d_call: TRBD2
j_call: TRBJ2-7
clone_size: many
v_call: TRBV7-8
cdr3_aa: CASRGGSGEQYF
cdr3_nt: TGTGCCAGCCGCGGGGGTTCCGGAGAGCAGTACTTC

d_call: -
j_call: TRBJ2-7
clone_size: -
v_call: TRBV10-3
cdr3_aa: CAISAGGSHSYEQYF
cdr3_nt: TGTGCCATCAGCGCCGGAGGGTCCCACTCCTACGAGCAGTACTTC

d_call: -
j_call: TRBJ1-5
clone_size: many
v_call: TRBV2
cdr3_aa: CAGSQGIGQPQHF
cdr3_nt: TGTGCCGGATCCCAGGGAATAGGACAGCCCCAGCATTTT

d_call: TRBD2
j_call: TRBJ2-7
clone_size: -
v_call: TRBV18
cdr3_aa: CASSPTSGRESYEQYF
cdr3_nt: TGTGCCAGCTCACCGACTAGCGGGAGAGAATCCTACGAGCAGTACTTC

d_call: -
j_call: TRBJ1-5
clone_size: many
v_call: TRBV27
cdr3_aa: CASSLFPLLPQHF
cdr3_nt: TGTGCCAGCAGTTTATTTCCCTTGTTGCCCCAGCATTTT

d_call: -
j_call: TRBJ1-1
clone_size: few
v_call: TRBV27
cdr3_aa: CASSSPDKGAFF
cdr3_nt: TGTGCCAGCAGTTCACCCGACAAAGGAGCTTTCTTT

d_call: -
j_call: TRBJ2-5
clone_size: many
v_call: TRBV7-9
cdr3_aa: CASSGPELPVTF
cdr3_nt: TGTGCCAGCAGTGGACCAGAACTCCCTGTTACCTTC

d_call: TRBD2
j_call: TRBJ2-1
clone_size: many
v_call: TRBV7-9
cdr3_aa: CASRSGGEYIEQFF
cdr3_nt: TGTGCCAGCAGGTCCGGGGGGGAGTACATTGAGCAGTTCTTC

d_call: -
j_call: TRBJ2-3
clone_size: few
v_call: TRBV5-6
cdr3_aa: CASSVTDTQYF
cdr3_nt: TGTGCCAGCAGCGTGACAGATACGCAGTATTTT